These T cell receptor beta chains were read from a single sample in a study of blood T cell repertoires in COVID-19. Sequenced by immunoSEQ multiplex PCR; TCRdb stores in-frame clones only, minus some. The profile shows tens of thousands of clones, about 90% of them singletons. Material for sequencing was peripheral blood. The receptor set was obtained from a human donor in a cohort sampled during active COVID-19. Both conserved end residues are part of each CDR3. The order of the fields is V gene, J gene, clone size, CDR3 protein. The size of a clone is reported for some rows only, either as once, few or many, or as a class for expanded clones.

v_gene: TRBV14; j_gene: TRBJ2-1; abundance: NA; CDR3aa: CASSQRRQTSSYNEQFF
v_gene: TRBV5-1; j_gene: TRBJ2-5; abundance: NA; CDR3aa: CASSLAASRQETQYF
v_gene: TRBV5-4; j_gene: TRBJ2-2; abundance: NA; CDR3aa: CASSSPSDRGTTGELFF
v_gene: TRBV7-9; j_gene: TRBJ1-5; abundance: few; CDR3aa: CASSGTGGMAQHF
v_gene: TRBV13; j_gene: TRBJ1-2; abundance: once; CDR3aa: CASSFQGQINYGYTF
v_gene: TRBV11-2; j_gene: TRBJ2-2; abundance: NA; CDR3aa: CASSPGGLAGGDTGELFF
v_gene: TRBV5-1; j_gene: TRBJ2-1; abundance: NA; CDR3aa: CASSGRTSGSVEQFF
v_gene: TRBV3-1/TRBV3-2; j_gene: TRBJ1-6; abundance: NA; CDR3aa: CASSPTFTGGYSPLHF
v_gene: TRBV25-1; j_gene: TRBJ1-6; abundance: NA; CDR3aa: CASTQPGFNSPLHF
v_gene: TRBV19; j_gene: TRBJ1-6; abundance: NA; CDR3aa: CASTHQGHNSPLHF
v_gene: TRBV7-8; j_gene: TRBJ1-2; abundance: once; CDR3aa: CASSYGTGGANYGYTF
v_gene: TRBV29-1; j_gene: TRBJ1-2; abundance: NA; CDR3aa: CSVRDREYGYTF
v_gene: TRBV28; j_gene: TRBJ1-2; abundance: NA; CDR3aa: CASSYPDSGGMGLGYTF
v_gene: TRBV5-1; j_gene: TRBJ2-5; abundance: NA; CDR3aa: CASSSMTSGRETQYF
v_gene: TRBV28; j_gene: TRBJ1-2; abundance: NA; CDR3aa: CASSDTYGYTF
v_gene: TRBV28; j_gene: TRBJ1-2; abundance: NA; CDR3aa: CASSTGTANYGYTF
v_gene: TRBV19; j_gene: TRBJ2-1; abundance: NA; CDR3aa: CASSIDGGIVYNEQFF